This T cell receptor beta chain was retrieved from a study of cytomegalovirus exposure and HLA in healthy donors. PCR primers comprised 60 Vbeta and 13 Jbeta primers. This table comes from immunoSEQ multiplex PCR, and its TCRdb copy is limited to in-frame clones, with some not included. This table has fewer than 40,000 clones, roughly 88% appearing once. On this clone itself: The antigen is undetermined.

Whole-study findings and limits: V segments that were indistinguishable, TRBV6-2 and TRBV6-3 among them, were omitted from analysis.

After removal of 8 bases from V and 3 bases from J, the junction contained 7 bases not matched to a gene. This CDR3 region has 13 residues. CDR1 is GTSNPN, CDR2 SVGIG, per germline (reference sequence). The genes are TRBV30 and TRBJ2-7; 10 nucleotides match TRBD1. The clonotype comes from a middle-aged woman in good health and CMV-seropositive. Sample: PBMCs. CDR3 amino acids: CAQDGDRGYEQYF. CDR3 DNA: TGTGCCCAAGACGGGGACAGGGGCTACGAGCAGTACTTC.